This T cell receptor (beta chain) was profiled in a study of human T cells and chemical hapten exposure. Study at large: Patients, largely female, had alopecia areata, totalis or universalis.

V was pared by 5 bases and J by 9 bases, with 5 bases of the junction left unmatched. This CDR3 comprises 13 residues. TCRdb reprocessed the RACE reads via MiXCR and lists one record per CDR3 protein. Of around 100,000 distinct CDR3 sequences in the sample, 10% to 13% were seen once. Sample time point: pre-sensitization, week 0. The treatment here: therapeutic diphenylcyclopropenone sensitization with weekly scalp DPC. From whole blood left unfractionated, total RNA was extracted. This chain joins TRBV12-3 or TRBV12-4 and TRBJ2-1; 9 bases map to TRBD1. The specimen comprised whole blood, sampled in connection with sensitization to the hapten diphenylcyclopropenone (DPC). The sequence was collected from a woman aged 60-70 years with alopecia areata. Some clones in this sample may be carry-over from other donors' samples. The CDR3 sequence: CASSTETGGEQFF. The CDR3 region has the DNA TGTGCCAGCAGTACAGAGACAGGGGGTGAGCAGTTCTTC.